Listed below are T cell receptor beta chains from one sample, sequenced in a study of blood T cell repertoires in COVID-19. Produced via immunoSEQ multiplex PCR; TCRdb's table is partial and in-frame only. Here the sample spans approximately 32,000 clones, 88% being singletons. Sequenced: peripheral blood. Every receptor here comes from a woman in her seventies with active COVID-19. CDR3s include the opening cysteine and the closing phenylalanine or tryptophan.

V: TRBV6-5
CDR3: CASSPSRGGLGTQYF

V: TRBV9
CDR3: CASSAGDSSYEQYF

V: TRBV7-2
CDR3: CASSLVGTGVRRNTEAFF

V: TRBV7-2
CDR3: CASSPPEREQFF

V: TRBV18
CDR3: CASSLRQGDEQYF

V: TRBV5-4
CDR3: CASSPWTADTQYF

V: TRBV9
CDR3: CASSDKAGPYEAFF

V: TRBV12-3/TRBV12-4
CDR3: CASSLTGAGELFF

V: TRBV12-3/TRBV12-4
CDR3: CASSAPGLPALHF

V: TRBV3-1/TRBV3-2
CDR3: CASSHSPNEQFF

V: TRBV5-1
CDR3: CASSLGGQGGTGETQYF

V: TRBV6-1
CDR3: CASSEDRAGELFF

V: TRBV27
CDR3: CASRRGNEKLFF

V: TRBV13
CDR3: CASSLAGSYEQYF

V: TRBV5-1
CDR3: CASSLGGGPGTQYF

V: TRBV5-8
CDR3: CASSKGTGFEAFF

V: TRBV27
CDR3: CASSQDIQDTQYF

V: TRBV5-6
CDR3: CASSLAFSGQETQYF

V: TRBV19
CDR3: CASSPTGYGYTF

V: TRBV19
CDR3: CATADSSNQPQHF

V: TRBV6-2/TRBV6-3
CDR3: CASSSIEDRSNQPQHF

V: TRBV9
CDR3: CASSVFNRPPLHF

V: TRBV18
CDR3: CASSPRGQPQHF

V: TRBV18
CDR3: CASSPRIPGTVDYEQYF

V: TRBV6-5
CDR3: CASKETFNTGELFF

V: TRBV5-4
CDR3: CASSSPGQGSHEQYF

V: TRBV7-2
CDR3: CASSQGIRTDTQYF

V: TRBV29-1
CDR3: CSAITGGTEAFF

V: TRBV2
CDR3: CASSEGPGELFF

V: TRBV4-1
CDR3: CASSQSQGDVITGELFF

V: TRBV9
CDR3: CASSAVNSGGGDTQYF

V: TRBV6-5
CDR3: CASSYSNLAGEETQYF

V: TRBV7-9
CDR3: CASSQGSGNTIYF

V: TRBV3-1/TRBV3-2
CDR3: CASSQVGQGSTEAFF

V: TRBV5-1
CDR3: CASSPPSGQVGRDTF

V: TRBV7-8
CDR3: CASSRVLGQAAEQYF

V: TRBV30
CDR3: CAWSVGGTYEQYF

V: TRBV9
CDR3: CASSPTGGTLYEQYF

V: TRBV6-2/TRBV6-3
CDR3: CASSRGTFNQPQHF

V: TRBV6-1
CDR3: CASSDSGLPFGSPLHF

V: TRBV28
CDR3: CASTTGNQPQHF

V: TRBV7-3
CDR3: CASSTSINTGELFF

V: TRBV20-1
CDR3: CSASSPYNTEAFF

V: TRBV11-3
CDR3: CASSPRQAILTF

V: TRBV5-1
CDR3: CASKDPGGLEQYF

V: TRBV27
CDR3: CASSLAGGLGDTQYF

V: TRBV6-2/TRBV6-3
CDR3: CASSYSGQHQPQHF

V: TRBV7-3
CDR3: CASSRTPGSGELFF